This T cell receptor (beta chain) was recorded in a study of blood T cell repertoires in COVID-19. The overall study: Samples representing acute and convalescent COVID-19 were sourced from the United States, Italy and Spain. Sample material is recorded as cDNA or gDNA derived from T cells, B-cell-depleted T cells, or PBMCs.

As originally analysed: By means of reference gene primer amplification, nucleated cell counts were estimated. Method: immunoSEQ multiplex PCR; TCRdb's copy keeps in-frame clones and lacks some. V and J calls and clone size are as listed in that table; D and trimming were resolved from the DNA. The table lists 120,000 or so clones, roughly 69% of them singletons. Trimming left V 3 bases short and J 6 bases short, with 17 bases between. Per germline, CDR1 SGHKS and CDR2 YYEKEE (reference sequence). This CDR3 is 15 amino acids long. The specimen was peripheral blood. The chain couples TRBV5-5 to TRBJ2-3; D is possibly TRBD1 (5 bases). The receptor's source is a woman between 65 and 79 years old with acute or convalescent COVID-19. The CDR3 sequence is CASSYTGKRLDTQYF. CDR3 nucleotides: TGTGCCAGCAGCTACACAGGAAAACGGTTGGATACGCAGTATTTT.